Listed here are 6 T cell receptor beta chains from one sample, sequenced in a study of identical twins. TCRdb independently ran MiXCR on the 5' RACE reads; one entry per CDR3 protein. This sample has about 530,000 distinct CDR3 sequences, with about 20% found just once. The sample also formed part of further work on yellow fever vaccine responses in identical twins.

Material for sequencing was CD4+ T cells sorted from blood. The receptors were sampled from a woman aged 18-29 years in good health.

The chain links TRBV19 to TRBJ1-4; TRBD1 matches at 9 bases. Germline V gene lookup returns CDR1 LNHDA and CDR2 SQIVND (reference sequence). The CDR3 extends over 13 amino acids. V dropped 9 bases and J dropped 14; count of bases not matched to a gene: 13. CDR3 in DNA: TGTGCCAGCGGGGGGACAGGGTCCCTCGTGCTGTTTTTT. As protein: CASGGTGSLVLFF.

This rearrangement joins TRBV5-5 to TRBJ2-7; 7 bases fit TRBD1. V lost 2 bases, J lost 3 bases, and 8 bases stayed unmatched. This CDR3 comprises 15 residues. Germline values: CDR1 SGHKS, CDR2 YYEKEE (reference sequence). For the CDR3, the DNA is TGTGCCAGCAGCTTAGGTGGGAGACAGGGCTACGAGCAGTACTTC. It encodes CASSLGGRQGYEQYF.

The V gene is TRBV20-1, the J gene TRBJ2-3; 10 positions agree with TRBD1. The V gene's germline CDR1 is DFQATT and CDR2 SNEGSKA (reference sequence). V lost 7 bases and J lost 1; bases outside the gene matches: 8. The CDR3 extends over 15 amino acids. CDR3 loop: CSVPTGTGGTDTQYF. CDR3 coding DNA: TGCAGTGTTCCAACCGGGACAGGGGGCACAGATACGCAGTATTTT.

This chain links TRBV7-9 with TRBJ2-2; weak D call: TRBD1 (6 bases). The CDR3 spans 15 residues. The V gene's germline CDR1 is SEHNR and CDR2 FQNEAQ (reference sequence). The ends were cut back, 5 bases at V and 5 bases at J, with 15 bases in the middle. CDR3 residues: CASSPGHTLTGELFF. CDR3 in DNA: TGTGCCAGCAGCCCGGGACACACGCTAACCGGGGAGCTGTTTTTT. The full variable domain, its missing parts supplied by reference TRBV7-9 and TRBJ2-2, is DTGVSQNPRHKITKRGQNVTFRCDPISEHNRLYWYRQTLGQGPEFLTYFQNEAQLEKSRLLSDRFSAERPKGSFSTLEIQRTEQGDSAMYLCASSPGHTLTGELFFGEGSRLTVL.

There are a few counts of this clonotype. The chain combines TRBV9 with TRBJ2-2, with D maybe TRBD2 (6 bases). Between the trimmed V and J ends, which lost 3 bases and 1 base, there was a span of 13 bases. Germline V gives CDR1 SGDLS, CDR2 YYNGEE. This CDR3 has 16 residues. The CDR3 DNA follows: TGTGCCAGCAGCGGGTCCGGGGGAAGGAACACCGGGGAGCTGTTTTTT. This sequence encodes CASSGSGGRNTGELFF. The variable domain in full, completed from reference TRBV9 and TRBJ2-2, reads DSGVTQTPKHLITATGQRVTLRCSPRSGDLSVYWYQQSLDQGLQFLIQYYNGEERAKGNILERFSAQQFPDLHSELNLSSLELGDSALYFCASSGSGGRNTGELFFGEGSRLTVL.

In its sample, this clonotype was seen a few times. The chain recombines TRBV7-3 with TRBJ2-2; 8 bases are shared with TRBD2. CDR3 length: 15 amino acids. Germline V gene data show CDR1 as SGHTA and CDR2 as FQGTGA. The ends lost 3 bases at V and 3 bases at J; junction bases unmatched: 3. CDR3 protein: CASSFSGSDTGELFF. CDR3 bases: TGTGCCAGCAGCTTCAGCGGGAGCGACACCGGGGAGCTGTTTTTT.